This T cell receptor beta chain was identified in a study of spatial heterogeneity in lung cancer. The presence of a unique molecular identifier marked each TCR cDNA molecule. One entry per CDR3 protein, called by TCRdb with MiXCR from the 5' RACE reads. The sample shows roughly 80,000 distinct CDR3 sequences, approximately 8% of them seen only once. Findings and caveats of the study: Detection of ubiquitous tumor TCRs in blood was higher at resection than follow-up.

Trimming cost V 0 bases and J 3 bases, with 23 bases left between them. This CDR3 region has 19 residues. Germline V lookup: CDR1 LNHNV, CDR2 YYDKDF (reference sequence). The time point was: sample taken at primary tumor resection. Note on this clonotype: What it binds is unknown.

The source material was PBMCs, sampled at surgery. This clonotype was obtained from a male donor with early-stage non-small cell lung cancer. This rearrangement joins TRBV15 to TRBJ1-1; no clear D gene. CDR3 in DNA: TGTGCCACCAGCAGAGACCCCCTTGATAGGGTACGAACGGACACTGAAGCTTTCTTT. Its protein is CATSRDPLDRVRTDTEAFF.